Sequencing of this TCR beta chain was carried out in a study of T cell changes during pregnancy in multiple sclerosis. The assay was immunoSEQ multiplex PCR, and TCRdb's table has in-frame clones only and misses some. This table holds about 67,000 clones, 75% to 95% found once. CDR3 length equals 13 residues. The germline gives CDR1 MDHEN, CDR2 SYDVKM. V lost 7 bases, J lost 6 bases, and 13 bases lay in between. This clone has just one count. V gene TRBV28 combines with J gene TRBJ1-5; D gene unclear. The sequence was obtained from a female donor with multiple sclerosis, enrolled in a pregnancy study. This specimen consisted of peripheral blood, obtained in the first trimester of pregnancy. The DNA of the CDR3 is TGTGCCAGCAAAGAGGGCCGGGTTCAGCCCCAGCATTTT. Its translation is CASKEGRVQPQHF.